A selection of T cell receptor beta chains follows, all from one sample in a study of shared clonotypes between healthy human individuals. Some clones are missing from TCRdb's copy, which holds only in-frame ones; the method was immunoSEQ multiplex PCR. The sample yields 600,000 to 700,000 clones, 55% to 85% seen once. The material sequenced was memory CD4+ T cells sorted from blood. Source of these receptors: a woman younger than 45 in good health. CDR3s include the opening cysteine and the closing phenylalanine or tryptophan. The order of the fields is V gene, CDR3 protein.

>TRBV5-4
CASSLGLAGSWGNDEQFF
>TRBV29-1
CSVVGGTEAFF
>TRBV7-2
CASSLAGGTYEQYF
>TRBV7-3
CASSSTQRGSGELFF
>TRBV2
CASSGLPATNEKLFF
>TRBV7-6
CASSPGLANTGELFF
>TRBV19
CASSIGPNIQYF
>TRBV11-2
CASSRGGSGANVLTF
>TRBV30
CAWKITREAYYEQYF
>TRBV2
CASSEGVAVEQYF
>TRBV28
CASRLSGANVLTF
>TRBV11-2
CASSRGFTKETQYF
>TRBV2
CASSGIAGGLTGELFF